This T cell receptor beta chain was retrieved from a study of neurological immune-mediated disorders (dated by TCRdb to about 2019). Notes on the research overall: Peripheral blood TCR-beta repertoires from HTLV-I-associated myelopathy (HAM/TSP) patients, multiple sclerosis patients and healthy controls were compared by UMI-based sequencing. The roughly 110 TCR-beta libraries included longitudinal samples, technical triplicates and paired sorted CD4+ and CD8+ T-cell subsets alongside PBMC samples. The cohort comprised approximately 67 subjects: some 15 HAM/TSP patients, approximately 34 multiple sclerosis patients and about 20 healthy controls.

Findings and caveats that apply to the study as a whole: Expanded clones from different subjects shared no identical CDR3 amino acid sequences, which suggests that TCR-beta repertoires were private in all groups. TCR clonal expansion was greatest in HAM/TSP patients and smallest in MS patients, who ranked below even healthy controls.

The healthy controls were volunteers from a blood bank in Maryland, USA. For the unsorted PBMC libraries, 2 million PBMCs were stored in RNAlater at -80 degrees C until RNA extraction and were used to generate the libraries. Peripheral blood was subjected to Ficoll-Hypaque density gradient centrifugation to isolate PBMCs, which were then cryopreserved in liquid nitrogen. Sequences SQVTM (CDR1) and ANQGSEA (CDR2) are obtained from the germline V gene. The CDR3 spans 18 residues, from the cysteine through the phenylalanine. Left in the record is the CDR3 DNA by itself, 54 bases read in frame from the first base. The junction carries 17 bases between V and J, which are trimmed by 2 bases and 0 bases respectively. cDNA was synthesized by template-switch 5'RACE using a primer with a 10-nucleotide random unique molecular identifier that tagged each TCR transcript. Every sequencing run covered 15-18 subjects and yielded more than 160 million TCR-beta sequences. Total RNA was extracted with the RNeasy kit. Using the KAPA Real-time Library Amplification kit, TCR-beta VDJ regions were amplified with primers for the TCR constant region and the 5'RACE anchor. A first PCR added sample indexes and Illumina adaptors, after which a second PCR increased the library yield. After Ampure bead purification, the TCR product of roughly 650 bp was size-selected on a 2% E-gel SizeSelection system. Before pooling, library quality was checked on a Bioanalyzer, concentration was measured with Qubit, and libraries were quantified with the Kapa Library Quantification kit. An Illumina HiSeq 2500 was used to sequence the libraries paired-end at 2 x 150 bp. To increase sequence diversity, about 25-31% phiX was spiked into each library pool. The authors' analysis ran thus. The UMI-based MiGEC pipeline processed quality-filtered reads and removed over 75% of raw TCR sequences during error correction. IMGT germline references were used for alignment of VDJ genes, and clonotypes were defined by a unique CDR3 amino acid sequence together with V-J genes. Clonal expansion, Shannon diversity and CDR3 relatedness (CalcPairwiseDistances, ClusterSamples) were evaluated with VDJtools, and phylogenetic trees were built with CLCbio workbench. Clones with at least 8 unique UMIs were defined as expanded, with this threshold being based on coefficient-of-variation modelling across technical triplicates. TCRdb reran the public reads through fastp at Q25 and MiXCR, keeping productive beta chains. Entries that share a CDR3 protein sequence are merged under the most common genes and DNA. V and J calls and clone size were set by TCRdb, not the authors. This sample holds tens of thousands of distinct CDR3 sequences; 17% were observed only once. The top ten constitute 15% to 17% of the sample.

This clonotype was recorded many times. Its antigen is unknown. No base qualities exist here, and no much larger clone lies one base off it. Sequenced: PBMCs. The receptor was derived from a woman aged 40 to 50 in good health. The chain uses TRBV29-1 and TRBJ2-6, and the D gene may be TRBD2, 5 bases matching. The nucleotide sequence is given as TGCAGCGTTGAAAATGCGAACGGAGGTTTCTCTGGGGCCAACGTCCTGACTTTC. It specifies CSVENANGGFSGANVLTF.